These 18 T cell receptor beta chains originate from one sample sequenced in a study of read filtering for tumor transcriptome and immune sequencing. The library was built from roughly 400 ng RNA with molecular barcoded adaptors for alpha/delta and beta/gamma chains. TCRdb recomputed calls from the reads with MiXCR, one row per CDR3 protein. The profile covers 100,000 to 150,000 distinct CDR3 sequences, with roughly 13% appearing a single time and roughly 11% taken by the ten largest. The sample taken for sequencing was a population of CD138-negative cells sorted from bone marrow. These receptors came from a donor aged 40 or older with multiple myeloma.

About this clonotype itself: A much larger clone differs by one base, so this may be a read error. This chain connects TRBV28 to TRBJ2-5; 9 bases match TRBD1. Trimming took 6 bases from V and 9 from J; bases not matched to a gene: 11. The CDR3 length is 14 residues. CDR1 is MDHEN and CDR2 is SYDVKM in the germline V gene. CDR3 region: CASRPTGGMEAQYF. CDR3 sequence (DNA): TGTGCCAGCAGGCCAACAGGGGGCATGGAGGCCCAGTACTTC.

This clonotype was seen at least ten times. The V and J genes are TRBV18 and TRBJ1-1; 7 positions agree with TRBD1. The length of the CDR3 is 14 residues. CDR1 is KGHSH, CDR2 LQKENI, per germline. V shed 5 bases, J shed 5 bases, and the junction held 8 bases outside the gene matches. This CDR3 is CASSSTGEGTEAFF. DNA of the CDR3: TGTGCCAGCTCATCCACAGGGGAGGGAACTGAAGCTTTCTTT.

This clonotype has a count of ten or more. J is TRBJ1-6 and V is TRBV12-3 or TRBV12-4, with TRBD1 as a possible D gene (6 bases). V dropped 3 bases and J dropped 7 bases, with 13 bases sitting between them. There are 15 residues in the CDR3. DNA for the CDR3: TGTGCCAGCAGTTTGGGGGGGCCTGGGAATTCACCCCTCCACTTT. It yields the protein CASSLGGPGNSPLHF.

In regard to this clonotype: A read error may be the cause here, since a much bigger clone is one base away. The chain combines TRBV7-2 with TRBJ2-3; D might be TRBD1 (5 bases). Germline CDR1 reads SGHTA; CDR2 reads FQGNSA. The CDR3 is 15 residues long. Trimming pared 3 bases from V and 0 bases from J, leaving 10 bases between. In DNA, the CDR3 is TGTACCAGCAGCTTCAGGGCAGCTAGCACAGATACGCAGTATTTT. Encoded protein: CTSSFRAASTDTQYF. Combining the CDR3 with reference TRBV7-2 and TRBJ2-3 gives the whole variable domain GAGVSQSPSNKVTEKGKDVELRCDPISGHTALYWYRQSLGQGLEFLIYFQGNSAPDKSGLPSDRFSAERTGGSVSTLTIQRTQQEDSAVYLCTSSFRAASTDTQYFGPGTRLTVL.

This clonotype was recorded at least ten times. The chain links TRBV9 to TRBJ2-3; D assignment may be TRBD1 or TRBD2 (5 bases each). CDR1 and CDR2 (germline): SGDLS, YYNGEE. The CDR3 has 14 residues. The V end lost 2 bases, the J end lost 5 bases, and 12 bases lay between the germline ends. The CDR3 DNA reads as TGTGCCAGCAGCGTGGGACCCCAGGGAGATACGCAGTATTTT. Translated: CASSVGPQGDTQYF.

This clonotype was counted many times. The chain has TRBV6-4 and TRBJ1-1, with 8 bases identical to TRBD1. CDR3 length: 16 residues. The trim removed 4 bases at V and 4 bases at J, leaving 11 bases unmatched. Per the germline V gene, CDR1 is MRHNA and CDR2 is SNTAGT. The CDR3 nucleotides read TGTGCCAGCAGTGTCACCCCTGGACAGGGCAGCACTGAAGCTTTCTTT. Protein product: CASSVTPGQGSTEAFF.

This clonotype showed up many times. The V gene is TRBV5-1, the J gene TRBJ2-7; TRBD1 is a possible D gene (6 bases). The V gene lost 3 bases and the J gene lost 2 bases, with 9 bases spanning the gap. Germline-derived CDR1 and CDR2 are SGHRS and YFSETQ. This CDR3 has 13 residues. CDR3: CASSSGTTYEQYF. Here the CDR3 DNA reads TGCGCCAGCAGCTCCGGGACAACCTACGAGCAGTACTTC.

This clonotype has at least ten counts. This CDR3 reads CASSLIGLAGGRETQYF. CDR3 sequence (DNA): TGTGCCAGCAGCTTAATTGGACTAGCGGGAGGAAGGGAGACCCAGTACTTC. This chain links TRBV7-2 with TRBJ2-5, with TRBD2 matching 14 bases. The CDR3 spans 17 residues. J lost 5 bases, V lost 2 bases, and 7 bases had no gene match. Per the germline V gene, CDR1 is SGHTA and CDR2 is FQGNSA. Full variable domain (outside the CDR3, taken from reference TRBV7-2 and TRBJ2-5): GAGVSQSPSNKVTEKGKDVELRCDPISGHTALYWYRQSLGQGLEFLIYFQGNSAPDKSGLPSDRFSAERTGGSVSTLTIQRTQQEDSAVYLCASSLIGLAGGRETQYFGPGTRLLVL.

This clonotype was seen repeatedly, ten times or more. This rearrangement joins TRBV5-8 to TRBJ1-5, with no clear D. V was clipped by 1 base and J by 5 bases, with 4 bases between them. CDR1 is SGHTS, CDR2 YDEGEE, per germline. The length of the CDR3 is 12 residues. This CDR3 reads CASSLRHQPQHF. In DNA form, the CDR3 reads TGTGCCAGCAGCTTGCGGCATCAGCCCCAGCATTTT.

About this clonotype itself: This may be a read error: a much more frequent sequence differs by one nucleotide. The CDR3 loop is CASSLDRGGEAQYF. The CDR3 DNA sequence: TGCGCCAGCAGCTTGGACAGAGGTGGAGAGGCCCAGTACTTC. This sequence joins TRBV5-1 and TRBJ2-5; D not resolved. The CDR3 is 14 residues long. Germline values: CDR1 SGHRS, CDR2 YFSETQ.

On this clonotype: A much larger clone lies one base from this, so it may be a read error. The CDR3 end shows no conserved phenylalanine or tryptophan, and so a read error is likely. The rearrangement joins TRBV6-2 or TRBV6-3 to TRBJ2-7, with D tentatively TRBD2 (6 bases). Germline CDR1 reads MNHEY; CDR2 reads SVGEGT. V lost 7 bases and J 2 bases, leaving 12 bases between the germline ends. The CDR3 runs 13 residues. CDR3 DNA: TGTGCCAGCATCGGCGGGACCACCTACGAGCAGTACCTC. It yields the protein CASIGGTTYEQYL.

About this clonotype: One junction end disagrees with the germline gene, perhaps due to a read error. The chain carries TRBV28 and TRBJ2-3; TRBD1 aligns across 7 bases. The CDR3 extends over 15 amino acids. Germline V CDR1 and CDR2: MDHEN, SYDVKM. The CDR3 bases are TGTGCCGGCAGTTTAAGGACAGGAAGCACAGATACGCAGTATTTT. The encoded protein is CAGSLRTGSTDTQYF.

This clonotype was seen many times. The chain couples TRBV10-3 to TRBJ2-2, with 9 bases that match TRBD2. The CDR3 length is 17 residues. Germline V gene sequence: CDR1 ENHRY, CDR2 SYGVKD. With 6 bases clipped from V and 4 bases from J, the junction kept 12 bases outside the gene matches. The CDR3 DNA reads TGTGCCATCAGAACCGGGACTAGCATAACCGGCACCGGGGAGCTGTTTTTT. It translates to CAIRTGTSITGTGELFF.

This clonotype appeared a few times. The gene calls are TRBV5-6 and TRBJ2-3; 7 bases line up with TRBD2. After removal of 5 bases from V and 2 bases from J, the junction contained 5 bases not matched to a gene. From germline, CDR1 is SGHDT and CDR2 YYEEEE. The CDR3 runs to 14 residues. Written as DNA, the CDR3 is TGTGCCAGCAGAAAGCGGGGTGCCACAGATACGCAGTATTTT. Protein: CASRKRGATDTQYF.

As to this clonotype: Being one base from a much bigger clone, this may be a read error. No conserved phenylalanine or tryptophan ends this CDR3, so it is likely a read error. CDR3 bases: TGCAGCGCCACGGGCCTGGGAGGGCGGGAGCAGTACCTC. Translation gives CSATGLGGREQYL. The V gene is TRBV29-1, the J gene TRBJ2-7, with 7 bases fitting TRBD2. J gave up 7 bases and V 7 bases, and 13 bases lay outside the gene matches. CDR3 length: 13 amino acids. CDR1 SQVTM and CDR2 ANQGSEA come from the germline V gene.

This clonotype showed up just once. The CDR3 does not end in the conserved phenylalanine or tryptophan, so this is likely a read error. This chain links TRBV5-1 with TRBJ2-7; 11 bases align to TRBD2. The J segment lost 10 bases and the V segment lost 3 bases, leaving 12 bases of the junction unmatched. The germline CDR1 and CDR2 sequences are SGHRS and YFSETQ. The CDR3 runs to 15 residues. In nucleotides, the CDR3 is TGCGCCAGCAGCTACGGGACTAGCGGAGAGGGGGAACAGTACCTC. Translation gives CASSYGTSGEGEQYL.

This clonotype was observed at least ten times. This chain joins TRBV5-1 and TRBJ1-5; TRBD1 aligns across 8 bases. There are 15 residues in the CDR3. The junction had 3 bases not matched to a gene; V was cut back by 0 bases and J by 4 bases. The germline V gene has CDR1 SGHRS and CDR2 YFSETQ. The CDR3 loop reads CASSLGDRSNQPQHF. In nucleotides, the CDR3 is TGCGCCAGCAGCTTGGGGGACAGGAGTAATCAGCCCCAGCATTTT.

This clonotype was seen ten or more times. The gene calls are TRBV28 and TRBJ2-7; no clear D gene. The CDR3 is 11 amino acids. Germline CDR1 MDHEN, CDR2 SYDVKM. Trimming cost V 6 bases and J 3 bases, with 6 bases left between them. This chain's CDR3 is CASRLSYEQYF. The DNA of the CDR3 is TGTGCCAGCAGGCTTAGCTACGAGCAGTACTTC.